One TCR beta chain is described in this entry. No cognate antigen has been identified for it. No per-base quality is available; no much larger clone lies one base away. This entry comes from a study of response to subunit inactivated influenza vaccine (dated by TCRdb to about 2018). Describing the broader study: The study used deep quantitative T cell receptor repertoire profiling to track responses to a trivalent subunit inactivated influenza vaccine. General findings and caveats noted by the study authors: It was suggested by the authors that each seasonal influenza vaccination may recruit only a limited number of new T cells.

V and J are trimmed by 5 bases and 9 bases, and the gene matches miss 17 bases of the junction. From its cysteine to its phenylalanine, the CDR3 spans 15 amino acids. Only CDR3 DNA is held: 45 bases, read in frame from base 1. CDR1 SGHRS and CDR2 YFSETQ were looked up in the germline V gene. The library relied on RT-PCR. TCRdb lists the instrument as Illumina HiSeq 2500. TCRdb applied fastp at Q25 and MiXCR to the public reads, then kept only in-frame beta chains. Entries are consolidated by CDR3 protein sequence, retaining the most common genes and DNA. The sample table records around 600,000 distinct CDR3 sequences; about 10% of these occur just once. Of the sample, roughly 9.6% falls within the top ten clones. In addition, the sample was reused for a study of T cells expressing NK-cell markers. The second investigation adds: TCR beta cDNA libraries were prepared using 5'RACE template switching, which introduced a universal primer site and unique molecular identifiers. TCR beta-chain repertoires were profiled in sorted CD3+CD56+NKG2C+, CD3+CD56+NKG2C- and CD3+CD56-NKG2C+ T-cell subsets from fewer than 10 donors. Among the eight sequenced donors, only one was HCMV-seronegative, while the other seven were HCMV-seropositive. In several experiments an anti-gammadeltaTCR antibody was added to restrict sorting to alphabetaTCR-expressing T cells. In over five donors, the dominant CD3+CD56+NKG2C+ clonotypes were among the top 10 CD8+ clonotypes and accounted for roughly 1.0-8% of CD8+ T cells. Those dominant clonotypes were again the most abundant among CD3+CD56-NKG2C+ cells in a few donors, at roughly 25-65%. It remained unclear whether the expanded NKG2C-expressing T cell clones were specific for HCMV antigens. The study sequenced eight donors, all healthy volunteers chosen at random: three men and five women. A commercial ELISA kit detecting HCMV-specific IgG in serum was used to determine HCMV serostatus. Ficoll density gradient centrifugation was used to isolate peripheral blood mononuclear cells from blood. Bulk peripheral blood T-cell repertoires were additionally sequenced from unsorted PBMC for roughly six donors. Synthesis of cDNA was primed from the TCR beta constant segment and was followed by two consecutive PCR amplification steps. Illumina HiSeq 2000/2500, MiSeq or NextSeq was used to sequence libraries as 2 x 150 bp reads. MIGEC handled demultiplexing of the reads and grouping by UMI, while MiTCR was used to assemble and quantify clonotypes. To exclude erroneous sequences, only TCR cDNA sequences supported by at least two reads were retained. The tcR package was used for downstream repertoire analysis, and clonotypes were matched between fractions using CDR3 nucleotide sequence together with V segment. Antigen specificity was annotated against VDJdb with VDJmatch, allowing one amino acid substitution in CDR3.

In this chain, TRBV5-1 is recombined with TRBJ2-7; 7 bases in between match TRBD1. The sample in question was PBMCs from blood, obtained on the day of vaccination. The sequence derives from a man aged 45-65 years who received an inactivated influenza vaccine. Donor details come from another sample of the same person, matched by shared clones. CDR3 reads: CASRSTGAPQGVQYF. The sequenced DNA: TGCGCCAGCAGATCCACAGGGGCCCCTCAGGGAGTGCAGTACTTC. Reference TRBV5-1 and TRBJ2-7 genes cover what lies past the CDR3, so the full variable domain is KAGVTQTPRYLIKTRGQQVTLSCSPISGHRSVSWYQQTPGQGLQFLFEYFSETQRNKGNFPGRFSGRQFSNSRSEMNVSTLELGDSALYLCASRSTGAPQGVQYFGPGTRLTVT.